Below are 2 T cell receptor beta chains sequenced from a single sample in a study of T cell responses to AZD1222 COVID-19 vaccine. Data came from immunoSEQ multiplex PCR; TCRdb stores just in-frame clones and leaves some out. The table shows around 90,000 clones, with around 85% occurring only once. Sequencing used peripheral blood, obtained on day 0 of AZD1222 vaccination. These receptors were collected from an adult in good health.

The chain is built from TRBV29-1 and TRBJ2-1; D is perhaps TRBD1 (6 bases). Germline CDR1 is SQVTM and CDR2 is ANQGSEA. V was cut by 7 bases and J by 5 bases, with 21 bases left in between. CDR3 size: 15 residues. In nucleotides, the CDR3 is TGCAGCGCCGACGACCCTACAGGGATCCACAATGAGCAGTTCTTC. It codes for CSADDPTGIHNEQFF.

The chain recombines TRBV21-1 with TRBJ2-3; no check of the table's D call, TRBD1, against the DNA was made. TRBV21-1 is annotated as a pseudogene. The CDR3 is made up of 16 amino acids. This CDR3 reads CASSKGWDRGSDTQYF. The CDR3 nucleotides are TGTGCCAGCAGCAAGGGATGGGACAGGGGATCAGATACGCAGTATTTT.